The TCR beta chain under discussion was sequenced for a study of T-cell memory formation after mild COVID-19. TCRdb reprocessed the 5' RACE reads via MiXCR and lists one record per CDR3 protein. Of about 430,000 distinct CDR3 sequences in the sample, under 20% are singletons; the top ten hold around a fifth. This clonotype has a handful of counts. Germline V lookup: CDR1 KGHDR, CDR2 SFDVKD. This CDR3 has 15 residues. With 2 bases removed from V and 2 bases from J, the gap between germline ends came to 11 bases. This chain links TRBV24-1 with TRBJ1-1; D gene ambiguous. Sequenced material: PBMCs or a T cell subset sorted from them (not recorded which). The TCR sequence derives from a man between 18 and 29 years old who had mild COVID-19 (a few samples of this study predate the infection). Cell type and time point are not known. The CDR3 sequence: CATSDSTGLNTEAFF. The CDR3 bases are TGTGCCACCAGTGATTCGACGGGATTAAACACTGAAGCTTTCTTT.